The TCR beta chain under discussion was sequenced for a study of T cells in Graves' hyperthyroidism and ophthalmopathy. Study summary: Pretreatment peripheral blood was obtained at initial diagnosis.

Amplification of TCR beta CDR3 regions was performed using RNA transcripts as template. A first-round RT-PCR of the TCR CDR3 used the HTBI primer set. Each CDR3 protein is one row after TCRdb ran MiXCR on the multiplex PCR reads. The table records around 600,000 distinct CDR3 sequences, 14% of them present only once. Points from the study as a whole: Ophthalmopathy, which appeared later, was predicted by the model a median approximately six months before onset.

Each diagnosis drew on symptoms, thyroxine, TRAb, thyroid ultrasound and orbital computed tomography findings. V dropped 0 bases and J dropped 7 bases, with 4 bases sitting between them. Germline values: CDR1 LNHNV, CDR2 YYDKDF (reference sequence). The CDR3 totals 12 residues. Concerning this clonotype itself: The antigen is undetermined.

The sample taken for sequencing was blood. The chain recombines TRBV15 with TRBJ1-5; D is ambiguous. This TCR came from a woman younger than 35 with Graves' ophthalmopathy. The CDR3 loop reads CATSRDTQPQHF. Written as DNA, the CDR3 is TGTGCCACCAGCAGAGATACCCAGCCCCAGCATTTT.